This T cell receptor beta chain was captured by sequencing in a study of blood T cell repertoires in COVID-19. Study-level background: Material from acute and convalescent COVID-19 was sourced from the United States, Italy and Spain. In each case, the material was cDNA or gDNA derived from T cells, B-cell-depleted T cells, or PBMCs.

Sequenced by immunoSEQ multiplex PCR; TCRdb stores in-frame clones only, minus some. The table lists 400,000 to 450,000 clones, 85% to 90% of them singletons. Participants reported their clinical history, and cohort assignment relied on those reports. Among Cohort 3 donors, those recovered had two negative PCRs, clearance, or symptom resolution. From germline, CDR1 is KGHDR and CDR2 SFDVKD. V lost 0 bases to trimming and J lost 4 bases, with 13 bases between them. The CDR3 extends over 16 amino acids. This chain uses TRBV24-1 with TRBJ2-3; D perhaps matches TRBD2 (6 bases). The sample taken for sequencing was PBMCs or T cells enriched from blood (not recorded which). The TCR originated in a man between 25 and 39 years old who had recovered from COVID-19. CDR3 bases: TGTGCCACCAGTGATTTGGGCGCGGGATCGGCAGATACGCAGTATTTT. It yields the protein CATSDLGAGSADTQYF.